This T cell receptor (beta chain) was retrieved from a study of spatial heterogeneity in lung cancer. Across the study: Detection consistently yielded more beta chains than alpha chains. Overall study findings and caveats: Intratumoral expanded alpha and beta TCR counts were found to track tumor mutation counts.

Germline V gene lookup returns CDR1 MNHEY and CDR2 SMNVEV (reference sequence). This CDR3 contains 12 residues. The V segment lost 4 bases and the J segment 7 bases; nucleotides outside the gene matches: 4. As concerns this clonotype: Its antigen is undetermined. For a library built for alpha chains, this beta chain is a stray read; little rests on its size.

TCRdb redid the calling of the 5' RACE reads with MiXCR, one entry per CDR3 protein. Here the sample spans 1,500 or so distinct CDR3 sequences, over 10% being singletons. The time point: sample taken at primary tumor resection. This chain joins TRBV27 and TRBJ2-7; 7 bases are a match to TRBD1. The input for sequencing was lung tumor tissue, taken at surgery. The receptor was derived from a female donor with early-stage non-small cell lung cancer. The CDR3 protein is CASSSQGMEQYF. The CDR3 DNA sequence: TGTGCCAGCAGTTCACAGGGGATGGAGCAGTACTTC.